Shown below are 17 T cell receptor beta chains from a single sample sequenced in a study of shared clonotypes between healthy human individuals. Naivety among CD8 cells was defined by CD45RO negativity and positive CCR7 selection, thereby excluding terminally differentiated effector memory CD45RA+ cells. TCRdb's copy holds only in-frame clones and misses some; the assay was immunoSEQ multiplex PCR. The sample shows roughly 2 million clones, about 95% of them seen only once. Sequenced input: naive CD8+ T cells sorted from blood. These receptors all stem from a man aged 18 to 29 in good health.

This clone was counted a single time. This chain uses TRBV4-3 with TRBJ2-5; TRBD2 might be the D (6 bases). The CDR3 totals 16 residues. V was cut by 0 bases and J by 3 bases, with 14 bases left in between. From germline, CDR1 is LGHNA and CDR2 YSLEER. The CDR3 region is CASSQDLVGGEETQYF. CDR3 in DNA: TGCGCCAGCAGCCAAGATTTGGTCGGGGGAGAAGAGACCCAGTACTTC.

The chain combines TRBV10-1 with TRBJ2-2, with 7 bases that match TRBD2. Germline V lookup: CDR1 WNHNN, CDR2 SYGVQD (reference sequence). V was pared by 6 bases and J by 7 bases, with 11 bases of the junction left unmatched. The CDR3 runs to 15 residues. CDR3 amino acids: CASRGLREAFGELFF. CDR3 DNA sequence: TGCGCCAGCAGAGGGCTTCGGGAGGCATTCGGGGAGCTGTTTTTT.

V usage is TRBV9 and J usage is TRBJ2-2, with D hard to call. Germline loops: CDR1 SGDLS, CDR2 YYNGEE. The CDR3 is made up of 13 amino acids. The V and J ends lost 4 bases and 2 bases respectively, with 6 bases between them. CDR3 coding DNA: TGTGCCAGCAGCCCTATTAACACCGGGGAGCTGTTTTTT. Its translation is CASSPINTGELFF. The full variable domain, with the rest looked up from reference TRBV9 and TRBJ2-2, is DSGVTQTPKHLITATGQRVTLRCSPRSGDLSVYWYQQSLDQGLQFLIQYYNGEERAKGNILERFSAQQFPDLHSELNLSSLELGDSALYFCASSPINTGELFFGEGSRLTVL.

This chain links TRBV30 with TRBJ1-5; D unresolved. CDR1 and CDR2 (germline): GTSNPN, SVGIG (reference sequence). Trimming left V 1 base short and J 4 bases short, with 14 bases between. The CDR3 sequence is 15 residues long. As DNA, the CDR3 is TGTGCCTGGAGTGCCGGGCCACGGGAAAATCAGCCCCAGCATTTT. Residues: CAWSAGPRENQPQHF.

This clone was counted between two and nine times. The V call is TRBV23-1, the J call TRBJ1-1; D gene unclear. TRBV23-1 is an ORF, with its function uncertain. V was pared by 4 bases and J by 0 bases, with 12 bases between. The CDR3 length is 15 residues. CDR3 sequence: CASSRAWGVNTEAFF. The CDR3 DNA reads TGCGCCAGCAGTCGCGCCTGGGGTGTGAACACTGAAGCTTTCTTT.

V usage is TRBV30 and J usage is TRBJ2-1, with 14 bases matching TRBD2. In germline, CDR1 is GTSNPN, CDR2 SVGIG (reference sequence). The CDR3 extends over 16 amino acids. V shed 4 bases and J 8 bases; nucleotides not matched to a gene: 10. The DNA of the CDR3 is TGTGCCTGGAATTACGGGACTAGCGGGAGTTGGGATGAGCAGTTCTTC. Translated: CAWNYGTSGSWDEQFF. The variable domain in full, completed from reference TRBV30 and TRBJ2-1, reads SQTIHQWPATLVQPVGSPLSLECTVEGTSNPNLYWYRQAAGRGLQLLFYSVGIGQISSEVPQNLSASRPQDRQFILSSKKLLLSDSGFYLCAWNYGTSGSWDEQFFGPGTRLTVL.

This sequence joins TRBV13 and TRBJ2-2, with 10 nucleotides matching TRBD1. From germline, CDR1 is PRHDT and CDR2 FYEKMQ (reference sequence). The V and J ends lost 5 bases and 3 bases, in that order; junction bases with no gene match: 6. The CDR3 is 16 residues long. The CDR3 here is CASSPGQGVYTGELFF. The DNA of the CDR3 is TGTGCCAGCAGCCCCGGACAGGGGGTCTACACCGGGGAGCTGTTTTTT.

The rearrangement uses TRBV7-9 and TRBJ2-2, with 8 bases aligning to TRBD1. The germline V gene has CDR1 SEHNR and CDR2 FQNEAQ (reference sequence). V shed 5 bases, J shed 2 bases, and the junction held 7 bases outside the gene matches. The CDR3 loop spans 16 amino acids. CDR3 region: CASSDQQGGNTGELFF. The CDR3 DNA reads TGTGCCAGCAGCGATCAACAGGGGGGTAACACCGGGGAGCTGTTTTTT.

The V call is TRBV29-1, the J call TRBJ1-4; tentative D call: TRBD1 (5 bases). The CDR3 has 13 amino acids. Trimming stripped 5 bases from V and 6 bases from J, with 13 bases between. Germline CDR1 is SQVTM and CDR2 is ANQGSEA. CDR3 sequence reads: CSVLKGIDEKLFF. DNA of the CDR3: TGCAGCGTTTTAAAGGGGATCGATGAAAAACTGTTTTTT.

This sequence joins TRBV28 and TRBJ2-7; possible D gene TRBD1, 6 bases. Germline lookup yields CDR1 MDHEN and CDR2 SYDVKM. V lost 5 bases to trimming and J lost 6 bases, with 20 bases between them. The CDR3 has 15 residues. The CDR3 region has the DNA TGTGCCAGCAGTCCGCTGGGACAATCTTCTGTCGAGCAGTACTTC. Amino acids: CASSPLGQSSVEQYF.

The rearrangement uses TRBV11-2 and TRBJ2-4; 7 bases fit TRBD1. The CDR3 runs to 16 residues. The V gene end was trimmed by 1 base and the J gene end by 2 bases; junction bases not matched to a gene: 5. Germline V gives CDR1 SGHAT, CDR2 FQNNGV. The CDR3 spells CASSLGQGSPKNIQYF. The DNA of the CDR3 is TGTGCCAGCAGCTTAGGACAGGGTTCTCCCAAAAACATTCAGTACTTC. The entire variable domain, with the rest obtained from reference TRBV11-2 and TRBJ2-4, is as follows: EAGVAQSPRYKIIEKRQSVAFWCNPISGHATLYWYQQILGQGPKLLIQFQNNGVVDDSQLPKDRFSAERLKGVDSTLKIQPAKLEDSAVYLCASSLGQGSPKNIQYFGAGTRLSVL.

The gene calls are TRBV27 and TRBJ1-5; D uncertain. This CDR3 contains 14 residues. The V end was cut by 5 bases, the J end by 6 bases, with 14 bases between. Germline V CDR1 and CDR2: MNHEY, SMNVEV (reference sequence). The CDR3 spells CASSLGPLGQPQHF. In nucleotides, the CDR3 is TGTGCCAGCAGTCTGGGTCCTTTAGGTCAGCCCCAGCATTTT.

The J gene is TRBJ2-7, the V gene TRBV19; 8 positions match TRBD1. CDR1 LNHDA and CDR2 SQIVND come from the germline V gene (reference sequence). With 2 bases clipped from V and 5 bases from J, the junction kept 11 bases outside the gene matches. This CDR3 has 16 amino acids. The CDR3 region is CASSITPTGARDEQYF. The DNA of the CDR3 is TGTGCCAGTAGTATAACCCCGACAGGGGCTCGGGACGAGCAGTACTTC.

As concerns this clone: This same CDR3 is encoded by further DNA sequences in the sample. CDR3 DNA: TGTGCCAGCTCTGAGGGAAACACCATATATTTT. It encodes CASSEGNTIYF. The chain has TRBV2 and TRBJ1-3; no reliable D call. Per the germline V gene, CDR1 is SNHLY and CDR2 is FYNNEI. V lost 8 bases and J lost 4, with 6 bases in between. This CDR3 has 11 amino acids.

CDR3 coding DNA: TGTGCCAGCACGGCTAGCGGTCCTCTTGACAATGAGCAGTTCTTC. It specifies CASTASGPLDNEQFF. The chain employs TRBV25-1 and TRBJ2-1, with 7 bases aligning to TRBD2. CDR1 and CDR2 (germline): MGHDK, SYGVNS. The CDR3 is 15 residues long. J lost 5 bases, V lost 7 bases, and 11 bases had no gene match. The full variable domain, rest sourced from reference TRBV25-1 and TRBJ2-1, is EADIYQTPRYLVIGTGKKITLECSQTMGHDKMYWYQQDPGMELHLIHYSYGVNSTEKGDLSSESTVSRIRTEHFPLTLESARPSHTSQYLCASTASGPLDNEQFFGPGTRLTVL.

The CDR3 loop reads CASSLELGEREASYNEQFF. Here the CDR3 DNA reads TGCGCCAGCAGCTTGGAGCTGGGTGAGCGGGAGGCCTCTTACAATGAGCAGTTCTTC. The chain uses TRBV5-1 and TRBJ2-1; 9 nucleotides agree with TRBD2. CDR3 size: 19 residues. Germline loops: CDR1 SGHRS, CDR2 YFSETQ. Trimming cost V 0 bases and J 4 bases; bases outside gene matches: 14.

The chain is built from TRBV2 and TRBJ2-7; 7 positions match TRBD2. The CDR3 runs to 11 residues. CDR1 and CDR2 (germline): SNHLY, FYNNEI. The V and J ends lost 11 bases and 4 bases, in that order; junction bases with no gene match: 5. CDR3 DNA sequence: TGTGCCGAACGGGGAGGGTACGAGCAGTACTTC. It codes for CAERGGYEQYF.